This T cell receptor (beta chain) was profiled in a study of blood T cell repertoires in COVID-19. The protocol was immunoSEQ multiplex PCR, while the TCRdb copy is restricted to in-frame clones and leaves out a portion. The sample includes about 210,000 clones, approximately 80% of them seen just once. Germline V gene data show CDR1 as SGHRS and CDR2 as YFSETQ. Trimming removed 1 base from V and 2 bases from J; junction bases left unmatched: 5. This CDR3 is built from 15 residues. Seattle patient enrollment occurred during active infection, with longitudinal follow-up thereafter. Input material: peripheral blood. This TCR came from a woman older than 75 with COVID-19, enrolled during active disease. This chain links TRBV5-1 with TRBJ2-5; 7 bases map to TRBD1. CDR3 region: CASSLRDSVQETQYF. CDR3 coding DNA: TGCGCCAGCAGCTTGAGGGACAGTGTTCAAGAGACCCAGTACTTC.